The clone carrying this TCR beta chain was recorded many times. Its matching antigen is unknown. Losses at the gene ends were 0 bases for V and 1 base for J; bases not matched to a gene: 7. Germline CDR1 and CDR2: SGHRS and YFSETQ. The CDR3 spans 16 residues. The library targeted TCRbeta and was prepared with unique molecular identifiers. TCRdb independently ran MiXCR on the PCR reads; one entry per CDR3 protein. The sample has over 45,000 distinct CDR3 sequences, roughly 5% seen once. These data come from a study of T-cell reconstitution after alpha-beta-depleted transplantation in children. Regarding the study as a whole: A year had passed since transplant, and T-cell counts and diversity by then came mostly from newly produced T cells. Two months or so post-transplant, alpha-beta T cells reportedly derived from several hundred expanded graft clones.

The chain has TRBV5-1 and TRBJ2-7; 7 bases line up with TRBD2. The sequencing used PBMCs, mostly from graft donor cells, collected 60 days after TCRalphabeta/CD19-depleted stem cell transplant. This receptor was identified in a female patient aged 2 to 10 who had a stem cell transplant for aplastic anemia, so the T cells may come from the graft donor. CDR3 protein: CASSLAGGLGSYEQYF. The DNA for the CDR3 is TGCGCCAGCAGCTTGGCGGGGGGTCTAGGATCCTACGAGCAGTACTTC. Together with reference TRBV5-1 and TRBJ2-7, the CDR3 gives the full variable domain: KAGVTQTPRYLIKTRGQQVTLSCSPISGHRSVSWYQQTPGQGLQFLFEYFSETQRNKGNFPGRFSGRQFSNSRSEMNVSTLELGDSALYLCASSLAGGLGSYEQYFGPGTRLTVT.